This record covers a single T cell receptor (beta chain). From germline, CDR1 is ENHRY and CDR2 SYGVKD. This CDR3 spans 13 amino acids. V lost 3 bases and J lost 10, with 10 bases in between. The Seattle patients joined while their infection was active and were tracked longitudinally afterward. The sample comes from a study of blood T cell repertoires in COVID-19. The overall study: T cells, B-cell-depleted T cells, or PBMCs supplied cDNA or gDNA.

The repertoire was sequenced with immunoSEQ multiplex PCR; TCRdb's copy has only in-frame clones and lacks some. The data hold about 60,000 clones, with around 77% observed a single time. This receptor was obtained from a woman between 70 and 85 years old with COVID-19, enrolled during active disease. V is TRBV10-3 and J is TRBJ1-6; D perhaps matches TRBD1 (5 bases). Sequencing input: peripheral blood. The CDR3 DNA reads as TGTGCCATCAGTGACAGGGTTGGATCACCCCTCCACTTT. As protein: CAISDRVGSPLHF.